What follows is one TCR beta chain and its context. The data are from a study of blood T cell repertoires in COVID-19. Study-wide context: The samples span acute and convalescent COVID-19 from the United States, Italy and Spain. In each case, the material was cDNA or gDNA derived from T cells, B-cell-depleted T cells, or PBMCs.

Measured with immunoSEQ multiplex PCR; TCRdb has only the in-frame clones, and not every one. Of fewer than 300,000 clones in the sample, 75% to 90% were seen once. The CDR3 is made up of 15 amino acids. V gave up 6 bases and J gave up 5 bases, with 16 bases separating them. Germline V gene data show CDR1 as SNHLY and CDR2 as FYNNEI. Recruitment covered about 26 US areas and drew participants whose ages spanned roughly 18 to 90 years. Self-reported history from a screening survey and questionnaire set each donor's cohort. The material sequenced was PBMCs or T cells enriched from blood (not recorded which). The V and J genes are TRBV2 and TRBJ1-4, with D perhaps matching TRBD1 (5 bases). This sequence originates from a man aged 35-49 years who had recovered from COVID-19. Here the CDR3 reads CASRARQPANEKLFF. The CDR3 region has the DNA TGTGCCAGCAGAGCCAGACAGCCAGCGAATGAAAAACTGTTTTTT.